This record concerns one T cell receptor beta chain sequence. Its antigen is not identified. This CDR3 is built from 14 residues. Germline-derived CDR1 and CDR2 are MNHNY and SVGAGI (reference sequence). V was trimmed by 0 bases and J by 6 bases, leaving 11 bases between them. This sample is part of a study of cytomegalovirus exposure and HLA in healthy donors. Findings of the study overall: The study found most TCR sequences rare, yet found some public TCRs in many donors. Some highly shared sequence variants likely arose as a pipeline artifact.

The study ran its PCR with 60 Vbeta and 13 Jbeta primers. TCRdb's copy holds only in-frame clones and misses some; the assay was immunoSEQ multiplex PCR. Of about 120,000 clones listed, around three fifths are singletons. Sequencing input: PBMCs. The sequence came from a woman between 35 and 50 years old in good health and CMV-seropositive. V usage is TRBV6-6 and J usage is TRBJ1-1; TRBD1 might be the D (5 bases). The CDR3: CASSYSGETAEAFF. The CDR3 DNA is TGTGCCAGCAGTTACTCAGGGGAAACGGCTGAAGCTTTCTTT.